A selection of T cell receptor beta chains follows, all from one sample in a study of T cell responses to AZD1222 COVID-19 vaccine. Sequenced by immunoSEQ multiplex PCR; TCRdb stores in-frame clones only, minus some. The sample yields about 140,000 clones, around 84% seen once. The material was peripheral blood, obtained 28 days after the second AZD1222 dose. These receptors were collected from an adult who received the AZD1222 COVID-19 vaccine. Each CDR3 is given with its conserved first and last residue. Each record gives: V gene, D gene, clone size, J gene, CDR3 DNA, CDR3 protein. A D gene is named only where the DNA matches it firmly. Clone size, where shown, is once, few, many, or a class for clones that have expanded.

TRBV30	NA	NA	TRBJ2-7	TGTGCCTGGGGCCCTAACGAGCAGTACTTC	CAWGPNEQYF
TRBV7-2	NA	NA	TRBJ1-3	TGTGCCAGCAGAGTCGGCTCTGGAAACACCATATATTTT	CASRVGSGNTIYF
TRBV7-2	NA	once	TRBJ2-2	TGTGCCAGCAGCTTAGCTGGGGCCACCGGGGAGCTGTTTTTT	CASSLAGATGELFF
TRBV20-1	NA	once	TRBJ1-5	TGCAGTGCTAGTACGATCACCCGACAGCCCCAGCATTTT	CSASTITRQPQHF
TRBV5-8	TRBD2	few	TRBJ2-1	TGTGCCAGCAGCTTGAGGGCTAGCGGGGGGGCGAAGGAGAATGAGCAGTTCTTC	CASSLRASGGAKENEQFF
TRBV21-1	NA	once	TRBJ2-3	TGTGCCAGCAGCCGCGGGAGTAGGGGGGATACGCAGTATTTT	CASSRGSRGDTQYF
TRBV6-5	TRBD2	once	TRBJ2-3	TGTGCCAGCAGTTGGACTAGCGGGGGTGCAGATACGCAGTATTTT	CASSWTSGGADTQYF
TRBV6-1	NA	NA	TRBJ2-7	TGTGCCAGCAGTGACCGGGACTCCCTCTCGGGCTACGAGCAGTACTTC	CASSDRDSLSGYEQYF
TRBV15	NA	NA	TRBJ2-2	TGTGCCACCAGCAGAGACGGCTACACCGGGGAGCTGTTTTTT	CATSRDGYTGELFF
TRBV28	NA	NA	TRBJ2-5	TGTGCCAGCAGTTCTGGGCAGGGAGAGACCCAGTACTTC	CASSSGQGETQYF
TRBV2	NA	few	TRBJ1-2	TGTGCCAGCATCGGCCCTGGGTATGGCTACACCTTC	CASIGPGYGYTF
TRBV7-5	NA	few	TRBJ2-7	TGTGCCAGAAGCAAATGGACAGGCCAGGTGGAGCAGTACTTC	CARSKWTGQVEQYF
TRBV19	NA	NA	TRBJ1-5	TGTGCCAGTAGTGCGCAGGGTCTAAGCAATCAGCCCCAGCATTTT	CASSAQGLSNQPQHF
TRBV18	NA	NA	TRBJ1-5	TGTGCCAGCTCACCACTACCAGGGTTAGTAGGCAATCAGCCCCAGCATTTT	CASSPLPGLVGNQPQHF
TRBV11-2	NA	once	TRBJ2-7	TGTGCCAGCAGCTTAGCCGGGTTGGTTTTCGAGCAGTACTTC	CASSLAGLVFEQYF
TRBV4-1	TRBD2	NA	TRBJ2-1	TGCGCCAGCAGCCCACCGGGACTAGCGGGAGAAAATGAGCAGTTCTTC	CASSPPGLAGENEQFF
TRBV5-1	NA	NA	TRBJ1-3	TGCGCCAGCAGCTTGGGGCTCTCTGGAAACACCATATATTTT	CASSLGLSGNTIYF